This T cell receptor (beta chain) was captured in a study of blood T cells in healthy people across ages. Regarding the study as a whole: Roughly linear declines in TCR beta diversity per million T cells occurred with age.

Together with a sample-barcoded 5' primer, a J-beta primer mix was included in a second PCR lasting about 7 to 11 cycles. MiXCR was run by TCRdb on the 5' RACE reads, yielding one entry per CDR3 protein. The table lists 1.5 million to 2 million distinct CDR3 sequences, more than 35% of them singletons, with around 23% in the top ten. A note on this clonotype: Its antigen is not known.

They isolated at least 6 million PBMCs from each sample. Germline-derived CDR1 and CDR2 are SGHVS and FNYEAQ. The CDR3 extends over 15 amino acids. Trimming at V came to 5 bases and at J to 4 bases, leaving 7 bases not matched to a gene. Sequencing was performed on blood. The sequence came from a human donor in good health. The rearrangement joins TRBV7-6 to TRBJ2-1; 8 bases line up with TRBD1. CDR3 DNA: TGTGCCAGCAGCCCCGCCGGGACAGGTTACAATGAGCAGTTCTTC. As protein: CASSPAGTGYNEQFF. The whole variable domain, filled in from reference TRBV7-6 and TRBJ2-1, reads GAGVSQSPRYKVTKRGQDVALRCDPISGHVSLYWYRQALGQGPEFLTYFNYEAQQDKSGLPNDRFSAERPEGSISTLTIQRTEQRDSAMYRCASSPAGTGYNEQFFGPGTRLTVL.